This T cell receptor beta chain is drawn from a study of blood T cells in healthy people across ages. The people who gave samples were healthy Caucasians from Russia, aged about 6 to 100. The authors extracted at least 6 micrograms of total RNA per sample. As concerns this clonotype: What it binds is not known. At one end, the junction sequence differs from germline, possibly due to a read error.

The CDR3 consists of 11 residues. The germline V gene encodes CDR1 MDHEN and CDR2 SYDVKM. Study-level points and caveats: The long-lived group displayed more naive CD4+ cells, plus higher diversity, than the aged donors did.

The authors ran a second PCR of about 6 to 11 cycles using a sample-barcoded 5' primer and a J-beta primer mix. TCRdb itself ran the 5' RACE reads through MiXCR, one entry per CDR3 protein. The sample lists roughly 700,000 distinct CDR3 sequences; approximately 25% were seen once. These data were likewise used in another study, on T cells of mothers and their children. That paper notes: Comparable shaping of TCR recombination output by thymic selection was observed in related and unrelated pairs.

The gene calls are TRBV28 and TRBJ2-7; D unresolved. The source is a boy younger than 18 in good health. Sample: blood. The CDR3 spells CARSSLGEQYF. The CDR3 coding sequence is TGTGCCCGCAGTTCTTTGGGTGAGCAGTACTTC.